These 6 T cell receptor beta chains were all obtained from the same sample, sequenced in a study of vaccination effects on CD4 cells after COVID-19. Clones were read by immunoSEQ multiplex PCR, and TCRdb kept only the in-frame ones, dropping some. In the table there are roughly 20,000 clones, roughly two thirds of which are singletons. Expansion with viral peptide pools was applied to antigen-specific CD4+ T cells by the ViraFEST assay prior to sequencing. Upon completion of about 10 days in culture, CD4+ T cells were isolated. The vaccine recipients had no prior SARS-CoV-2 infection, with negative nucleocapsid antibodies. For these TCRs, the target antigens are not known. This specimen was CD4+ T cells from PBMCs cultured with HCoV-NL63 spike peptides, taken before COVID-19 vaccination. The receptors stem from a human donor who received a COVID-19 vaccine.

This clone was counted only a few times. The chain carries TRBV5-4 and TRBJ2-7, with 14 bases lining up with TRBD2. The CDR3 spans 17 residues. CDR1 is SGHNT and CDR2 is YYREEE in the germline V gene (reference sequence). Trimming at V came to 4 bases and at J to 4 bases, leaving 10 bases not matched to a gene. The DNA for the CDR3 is TGTGCCAGCAGCCCGCGACTAGCGGGGGGGCAGACGTACGAGCAGTACTTC. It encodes CASSPRLAGGQTYEQYF.

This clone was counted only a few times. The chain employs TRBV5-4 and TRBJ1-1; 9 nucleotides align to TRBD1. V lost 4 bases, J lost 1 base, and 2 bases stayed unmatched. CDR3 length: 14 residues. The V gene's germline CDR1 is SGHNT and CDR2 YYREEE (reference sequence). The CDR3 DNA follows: TGTGCCAGCAGCACGGGACAGGGGAACACTGAAGCTTTCTTT. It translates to CASSTGQGNTEAFF.

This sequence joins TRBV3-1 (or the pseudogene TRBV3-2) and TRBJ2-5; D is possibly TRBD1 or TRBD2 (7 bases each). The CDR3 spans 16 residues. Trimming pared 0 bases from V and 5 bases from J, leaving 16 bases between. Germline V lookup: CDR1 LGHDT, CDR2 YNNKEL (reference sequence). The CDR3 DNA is TGTGCCAGCAGCCAAGACCGAGGGAGGGGGCAGGAGACCCAGTACTTC. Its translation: CASSQDRGRGQETQYF.

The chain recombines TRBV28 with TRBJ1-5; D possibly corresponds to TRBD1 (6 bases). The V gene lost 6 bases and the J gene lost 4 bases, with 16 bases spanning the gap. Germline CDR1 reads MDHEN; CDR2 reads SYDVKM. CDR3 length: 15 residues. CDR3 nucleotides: TGTGCCAGCAGCCTTAATCAGGGGCGAAATCAGCCCCAGCATTTT. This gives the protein CASSLNQGRNQPQHF.

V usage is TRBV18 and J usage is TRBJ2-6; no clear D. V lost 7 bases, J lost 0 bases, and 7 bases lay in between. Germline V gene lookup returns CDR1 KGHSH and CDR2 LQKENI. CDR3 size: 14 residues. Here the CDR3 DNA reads TGTGCCAGCTGGAATTACTCTGGGGCCAACGTCCTGACTTTC. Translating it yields CASWNYSGANVLTF.

In DNA, the CDR3 is TGTGCCAGCAGTTTAGGGGGATTAGGGGCTCAAACTGGGTATGGCTACACCTTC. Translated: CASSLGGLGAQTGYGYTF. The genes are TRBV28 and TRBJ1-2; weak D call: TRBD1 (5 bases). Deletions cut 2 bases from V and 5 bases from J, with 24 bases between. CDR1 and CDR2 (germline): MDHEN, SYDVKM. This CDR3 contains 18 residues.